Following are 20 T cell receptor beta chains from one sample sequenced in a study of breast tumors, draining lymph nodes, adjacent tissues. Samples came from axillary lymph nodes draining the breast cancer. Via MiXCR, TCRdb re-called the multiplex PCR reads, giving one row per CDR3 protein. The data hold about 170,000 distinct CDR3 sequences, with 33% observed a single time. Sequenced input: axillary lymph node tissue. The receptors stem from a female donor with breast cancer. Some clones in this sample may be carry-over from other donors' samples.

This clonotype turned up a few times. A much larger clone differs by one base, so this may be a read error. J is TRBJ2-2 and V is TRBV9; tentatively, D is TRBD1 or TRBD2 (7 bases each). Per the germline V gene, CDR1 is SGDLS and CDR2 is YYNGEE. The CDR3 sequence is 16 residues long. CDR3 loop: CASGVATTGRDGELFF. CDR3 DNA: TGTGCCAGCGGCGTAGCTACGACAGGGAGGGACGGGGAGCTGTTTTTT.

With respect to this clonotype: A much larger clone is a single base away; this may be a read error. The rearrangement joins TRBV3-1 to TRBJ2-1, with D hard to call. Germline V gene lookup returns CDR1 LGHDT and CDR2 YNNKEL (reference sequence). The CDR3 contains 13 residues. CDR3 sequence reads: CASSPSRYSEQFF. In nucleotides, the CDR3 is TGTGCCAGCAGCCCATCGCGGTACAGTGAGCAGTTCTTC.

This clonotype was seen repeatedly, ten times or more. The V and J genes are TRBV30 and TRBJ2-3; possibly TRBD2 for D (5 bases). V lost 2 bases and J 3 bases, leaving 9 bases between the germline ends. Germline V gene lookup returns CDR1 GTSNPN and CDR2 SVGIG (reference sequence). CDR3 length equals 13 residues. This chain's CDR3 is CAWSMGRTDTQYF. CDR3 in DNA: TGTGCCTGGAGTATGGGGAGAACAGATACGCAGTATTTT.

This clonotype has more than one count but fewer than ten. A much larger clone differs by one base, so this may be a read error. This chain joins TRBV11-2 and TRBJ2-7; weak D call: TRBD2 (6 bases). This CDR3 has 17 amino acids. Germline loops: CDR1 SGHAT, CDR2 FQNNGV. The V end was cut by 5 bases, the J end by 4 bases, with 24 bases between. CDR3 in DNA: TGTGCCAGCAGCCCGGTGAGCGAGTCGACTGGGAGGTACGAGCAGTACTTC. This codes for CASSPVSESTGRYEQYF.

There are many counts of this clonotype. The V gene is TRBV19, the J gene TRBJ2-3; 11 nucleotides agree with TRBD2. J lost 3 bases, V lost 5 bases, and 4 bases had no gene match. The germline V gene encodes CDR1 LNHDA and CDR2 SQIVND (reference sequence). The CDR3 spans 15 residues. The CDR3 spells CASSHTSGGTDTQYF. DNA of the CDR3: TGTGCCAGTAGTCACACTAGCGGGGGAACAGATACGCAGTATTTT.

About this clonotype itself: No DNA is shown, since the ends of the CDR3 on it are uncertain; the CDR3 is the one TCRdb lists. The chain uses TRBV7-9 and TRBJ2-2; the table gives TRBD2 as D, unverified against the DNA. Germline CDR1 and CDR2: SEHNR and FQNEAQ (reference sequence). The CDR3 is 21 residues long, counting both termini. This chain's CDR3 is CASSFYICSARLAGRTGELFF.

This clonotype was detected ten times or more. The chain uses TRBV7-3 and TRBJ2-3; unclear D gene. This CDR3 is 14 amino acids long. The V end lost 6 bases, the J end lost 1 base, and 11 bases lay between the germline ends. Germline CDR1 is SGHTA and CDR2 is FQGTGA. The CDR3 is CASSFSGGTDTQYF. The DNA of the CDR3 is TGTGCCAGCAGTTTCTCGGGTGGCACAGATACGCAGTATTTT.

J is TRBJ1-5 and V is TRBV9; no reliable D call. The CDR3 sequence is 14 residues long. Trimming pared 0 bases from V and 14 bases from J, leaving 18 bases between. The V gene's germline CDR1 is SGDLS and CDR2 YYNGEE. The CDR3 reads CASSVGTSGAYEHF. As DNA, the CDR3 is TGTGCCAGCAGCGTAGGGACTAGCGGAGCCTACGAGCATTTT.

This clonotype was detected many times. In nucleotides, the CDR3 is TGTGCCAGCAGTAGGGACAATGAGCAGTTCTTC. Translating gives CASSRDNEQFF. The rearrangement joins TRBV6-6 to TRBJ2-1; D is ambiguous. CDR1 is MNHNY and CDR2 is SVGAGI in the germline V gene (reference sequence). CDR3 length: 11 amino acids. The V gene lost 5 bases and the J gene lost 5 bases, with 4 bases spanning the gap.

This rearrangement joins TRBV7-2 to TRBJ2-1, with 7 positions matching TRBD2. This CDR3 has 15 residues. Germline CDR1 SGHTA, CDR2 FQGNSA. V trimming: 1 base; J trimming: 10 bases; junction bases outside the gene matches: 10. CDR3 protein: CASSLGGTIGSEQFF. The CDR3, as DNA: TGTGCCAGCAGCTTAGGCGGGACTATAGGCTCGGAGCAGTTCTTC.

About this clonotype itself: Its ends do not fully match the called genes, so a read error is possible. The rearrangement links TRBV25-1 to TRBJ1-2; 7 bases line up with TRBD1. Looked up from germline, CDR1 is MGHDK and CDR2 is SYGVNS. The CDR3 length is 16 residues. Here the CDR3 reads CASSDTQGMGNYGYTF. The CDR3 DNA reads as TGTGCCAGCAGTGATACACAGGGGATGGGTAACTATGGCTACACTTTC.

This clonotype was seen only a few times. The germline gene is not matched at one end of the junction; a read error may be the cause. The chain has TRBV5-1 and TRBJ2-7; D remains ambiguous. This CDR3 is 12 amino acids long. CDR1 SGHRS and CDR2 YFSETQ come from the germline V gene. The CDR3 DNA sequence: TGCGCCAGCAGCTTGGGACCCTACGAGCACTACTTC. Its translation is CASSLGPYEHYF.

This clonotype was counted many times. The rearrangement joins TRBV5-1 to TRBJ1-4; D is uncertain. The V end lost 1 base, the J end lost 4 bases, and 8 bases lay between the germline ends. This CDR3 is 14 amino acids long. The germline V gene has CDR1 SGHRS and CDR2 YFSETQ. The CDR3 DNA reads as TGCGCCAGCAGCTTGAGCTGGGTTAATGAAAAACTGTTTTTT. It encodes CASSLSWVNEKLFF.

V usage is TRBV2 and J usage is TRBJ2-7, with 7 bases lining up with TRBD2. The germline V gene has CDR1 SNHLY and CDR2 FYNNEI. Trimming at V came to 6 bases and at J to 2 bases, leaving 16 bases not matched to a gene. The CDR3 sequence is 17 residues long. This chain's CDR3 is CASSFSGASGRTYEQYF. The CDR3 nucleotides read TGTGCCAGCAGCTTCTCCGGGGCTAGCGGTAGGACCTACGAGCAGTACTTC.

A note on this clonotype: A much larger clonotype is one base distant, so this may be a read error. The chain recombines TRBV6-2 or TRBV6-3 with TRBJ1-5; D is unclear. The CDR3 totals 13 residues. V was clipped by 7 bases and J by 3 bases, with 10 bases between them. Germline CDR1 reads MNHEY; CDR2 reads SVGEGT. The CDR3 DNA sequence: TGTGCCAGCACCGTTTGGGACAATCAGCCCCAGCATTTT. Protein sequence: CASTVWDNQPQHF.

The chain uses TRBV19 and TRBJ2-6; tentative D call: TRBD1 (6 bases). The CDR3 length is 15 residues. Germline assignment: CDR1 LNHDA and CDR2 SQIVND (reference sequence). V lost 6 bases and J 0 bases, leaving 9 bases between the germline ends. The CDR3 loop reads CASSADSSGANVLTF. CDR3 in DNA: TGTGCCAGTAGCGCGGACAGCTCTGGGGCCAACGTCCTGACTTTC.

About this clonotype itself: The junction departs from the called germline gene at one end, perhaps through a read error. The rearrangement joins TRBV5-4 to TRBJ2-2; possible D gene TRBD1, 6 bases. Germline assignment: CDR1 SGHNT and CDR2 YYREEE (reference sequence). This CDR3 has 15 residues. The CDR3: CASSLGQDNTGKLFF. The CDR3 nucleotides read TGTGCCAGCAGCTTGGGACAGGACAACACCGGGAAGCTGTTTTTT.

The sample holds many counts of this clonotype. V usage is TRBV3-1 and J usage is TRBJ1-5; D is uncertain. Between the trimmed V and J ends, which lost 1 base and 0 bases, there was a span of 10 bases. The germline V gene encodes CDR1 LGHDT and CDR2 YNNKEL (reference sequence). This CDR3 has 16 amino acids. The CDR3 DNA follows: TGTGCCAGCAGCCAAGTTTACAGCGATAGCAATCAGCCCCAGCATTTT. Translation gives CASSQVYSDSNQPQHF.

The chain has TRBV3-1 and TRBJ1-2; 8 bases align to TRBD1. V was pared by 1 base and J by 8 bases, with 3 bases of the junction left unmatched. CDR1 LGHDT and CDR2 YNNKEL come from the germline V gene (reference sequence). This CDR3 is 13 amino acids long. CDR3 nucleotide sequence: TGTGCCAGCAGCCAAGGCAGGGGGCGGGGCTACACCTTC. This translates into CASSQGRGRGYTF.

This clonotype was detected ten times or more. The chain links TRBV19 to TRBJ2-7; the D gene is possibly TRBD1 (5 bases). With 3 bases removed from V and 5 bases from J, the gap between germline ends came to 11 bases. The CDR3 loop spans 13 amino acids. The V gene's germline CDR1 is LNHDA and CDR2 SQIVND (reference sequence). CDR3 in amino acids: CASSMGSGNEQYF. For the CDR3, the DNA is TGTGCCAGTAGTATGGGGTCAGGGAACGAGCAGTACTTC.